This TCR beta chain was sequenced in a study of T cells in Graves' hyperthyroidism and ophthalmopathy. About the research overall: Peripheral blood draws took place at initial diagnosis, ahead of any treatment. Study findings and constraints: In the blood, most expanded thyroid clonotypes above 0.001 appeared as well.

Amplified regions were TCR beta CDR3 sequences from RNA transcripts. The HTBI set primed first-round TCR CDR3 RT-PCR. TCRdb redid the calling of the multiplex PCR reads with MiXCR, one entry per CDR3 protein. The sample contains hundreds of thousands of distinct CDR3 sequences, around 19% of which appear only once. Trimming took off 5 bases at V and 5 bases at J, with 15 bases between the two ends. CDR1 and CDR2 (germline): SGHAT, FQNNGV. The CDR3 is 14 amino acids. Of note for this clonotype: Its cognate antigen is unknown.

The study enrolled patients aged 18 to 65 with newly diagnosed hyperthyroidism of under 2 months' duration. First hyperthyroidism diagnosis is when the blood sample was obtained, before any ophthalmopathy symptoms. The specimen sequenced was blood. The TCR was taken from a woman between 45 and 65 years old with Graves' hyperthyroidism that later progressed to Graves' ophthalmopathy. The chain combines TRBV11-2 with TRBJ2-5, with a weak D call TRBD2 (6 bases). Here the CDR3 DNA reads TGTGCCAGCAGCATGATGGCGGGACGGGAGACCCAGTACTTC. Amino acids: CASSMMAGRETQYF.